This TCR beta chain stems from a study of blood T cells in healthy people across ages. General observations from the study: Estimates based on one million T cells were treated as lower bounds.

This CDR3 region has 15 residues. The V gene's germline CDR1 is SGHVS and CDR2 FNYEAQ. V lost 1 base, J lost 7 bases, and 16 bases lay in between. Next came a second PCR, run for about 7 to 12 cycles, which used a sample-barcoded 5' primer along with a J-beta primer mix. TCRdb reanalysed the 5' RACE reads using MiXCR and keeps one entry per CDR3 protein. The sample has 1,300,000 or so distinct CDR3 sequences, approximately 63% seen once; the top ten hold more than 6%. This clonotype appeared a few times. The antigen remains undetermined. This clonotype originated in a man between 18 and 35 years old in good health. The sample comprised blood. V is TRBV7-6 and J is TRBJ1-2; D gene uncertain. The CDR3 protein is CASSLESSGSGGYTF. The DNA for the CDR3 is TGTGCCAGCAGCTTAGAGTCATCAGGATCGGGTGGCTACACCTTC. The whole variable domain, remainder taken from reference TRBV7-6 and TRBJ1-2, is GAGVSQSPRYKVTKRGQDVALRCDPISGHVSLYWYRQALGQGPEFLTYFNYEAQQDKSGLPNDRFSAERPEGSISTLTIQRTEQRDSAMYRCASSLESSGSGGYTFGSGTRLTVV.